These 15 T cell receptor beta chains originate from one sample sequenced in a study of tissue T cells after allogeneic stem cell transplantation. Time point given: mouse harvest day 7 after allogeneic transplant. Mouse grafts combined 10^7 T-cell-depleted bone marrow cells with 10^6 splenic CD5+ T cells. Profiled with immunoSEQ multiplex PCR; TCRdb holds only in-frame clones, not every one. This table holds thousands of clones, approximately 50% found once. Sequenced sample: gut tissue. The receptors were sampled from a female BALB/c mouse given C57BL/6 T cells with graft-versus-host disease after an allogeneic hematopoietic cell transplant.

As concerns this clone: Mouse gene names apply. Read coverage stops 1 residue before the CDR3 terminus; the germline J gene supplies the remainder. V gene TRBV26 combines with J gene TRBJ1-5, with no clear D. Germline values: CDR1 KGHPV, CDR2 FQNQEV (reference sequence). Deletions cut 5 bases from V and 1 base from J, with 6 bases between. The CDR3 has 13 residues. CDR3 sequence reads: CASSVRNNQAPLF. CDR3 bases read: TGTGCCAGCAGTGTCAGGAACAACCAGGCTCCGCTT.

In the case of this clone: Genes here carry mouse names. The CDR3 end falls 1 residue outside the read, so it is completed with the germline J gene. This rearrangement joins TRBV13-1 to TRBJ1-1; maybe TRBD1 (5 bases). The germline gives CDR1 NSHNY, CDR2 SYGAGN. V gave up 3 bases and J gave up 0 bases, with 6 bases separating them. The CDR3 runs 13 residues. The CDR3 is CASSGGQNTEVFF. The part of the CDR3 DNA that was read is TGTGCCAGCAGTGGGGGACAGAACACAGAAGTCTTC.

A remark on this clone: Gene names refer to mouse genes. The read ends 1 residue before the CDR3 terminus; that terminus is restored from the germline J gene. The V gene is TRBV26, the J gene TRBJ2-3; D is uncertain. The V and J ends lost 6 bases and 0 bases respectively, with 7 bases between them. CDR1 is KGHPV and CDR2 is FQNQEV in the germline V gene (reference sequence). This CDR3 region has 13 residues. Partial CDR3 DNA: TGTGCCAGCAGCCCGATTAGTGCAGAAACGCTGTAT. Translated: CASSPISAETLY. The whole CDR3 sequence reads CASSPISAETLYF.

As regards this clone: The gene names given are mouse names. The read halts 1 residue ahead of the CDR3 end, with the missing end drawn from the germline J gene. The V call is TRBV24, the J call TRBJ2-5, with D maybe TRBD1 (6 bases). Germline CDR1 and CDR2: KGHTA and FRNEEI. This CDR3 is built from 15 residues. Deletions cut 1 base from V and 2 bases from J, with 10 bases between. The sequenced part of the CDR3 DNA is TGTGCCAGCAGTCTGTCAGGGGCTGGCCAAGACACCCAGTAC. This translates into CASSLSGAGQDTQY. The whole CDR3 protein reads CASSLSGAGQDTQYF.

This clone was observed a few times. Gene names refer to mouse genes. The read gets to within 1 residue of the CDR3 end, and the germline J gene fills in the rest. The genes are TRBV13-3 and TRBJ2-7; D is possibly TRBD1 (6 bases). This CDR3 has 13 amino acids. Germline assignment: CDR1 NNHDY and CDR2 SYVADS. V was clipped by 4 bases and J by 2 bases, with 10 bases between them. Incomplete CDR3 DNA: TGTGCCAGCAGTCGACAGGCCCCCTATGAACAGTAC. Translated, it gives CASSRQAPYEQY. The CDR3 as a whole reads CASSRQAPYEQYF.

As regards this clone: Mouse names are used for the genes. The read stops 1 residue short of the end of the CDR3; the missing end is completed from the germline J gene. The rearrangement joins TRBV4 to TRBJ1-1, with D possibly being TRBD1 (6 bases). This CDR3 comprises 13 residues. The ends were cut back, 3 bases at V and 1 base at J, with 6 bases in the middle. CDR1 is LGHDT, CDR2 YNNKQL, per germline (reference sequence). The sequenced part of the CDR3 DNA is TGTGCCAGCAGCTACAGGGGGAACACAGAAGTCTTC. Its translation is CASSYRGNTEVF. The CDR3 reads in full as CASSYRGNTEVFF.

Comments on this clone: Genes and germline are mouse. With the read ending 1 residue before the CDR3 end, the germline J gene is used to fill in that end. V usage is TRBV23 and J usage is TRBJ1-1; the table's D call TRBD1 went unverified against the DNA. Per the germline V gene, CDR1 is KGHTA and CDR2 is FQNQQP. This CDR3 is 14 amino acids long. The CDR3 reads CSSSRTGGDTEVFF. The CDR3 bases that were read are TGCTCCAGCAGTCGGACAGGGGGCGACACAGAAGTCTTC.

This clone was seen only a few times. The gene symbols are mouse symbols. The CDR3 is cut off 1 residue early in the read; its end comes from the germline J gene. V is TRBV26 and J is TRBJ2-1; D is ambiguous. Per germline, CDR1 KGHPV and CDR2 FQNQEV (reference sequence). This CDR3 has 15 amino acids. Trimming took off 2 bases at V and 3 bases at J, with 11 bases between the two ends. CDR3 in amino acids: CASSLDLPPYAEQFF. The sequenced part of the CDR3 DNA is TGTGCCAGCAGTCTGGACCTCCCCCCCTATGCTGAGCAGTTC.

Note on this clone: All gene names here are mouse names. The sequence runs out 1 residue before the end of the CDR3; the remainder is reconstructed from the germline J gene. The chain has TRBV26 and TRBJ1-1, with TRBD1 as a possible D gene (5 bases). The germline V gene encodes CDR1 KGHPV and CDR2 FQNQEV (reference sequence). Between the trimmed V and J ends, which lost 0 bases and 4 bases, there was a span of 9 bases. CDR3 length equals 14 residues. This CDR3 is CASSLSRRGTEVFF. The part of the CDR3 DNA that was read is TGTGCCAGCAGTCTGTCGAGGAGGGGCACAGAAGTCTTC.

This clone is labeled medium-sized. Gene names denote mouse genes. The read stops 1 residue short of the end of the CDR3; the missing end is completed from the germline J gene. The rearrangement uses TRBV19 and TRBJ1-3; D perhaps matches TRBD1 (5 bases). The CDR3 runs to 14 residues. Trimming shortened V by 0 bases and J by 3 bases, and 7 bases separated the two germline ends. The V gene's germline CDR1 is FNHDT and CDR2 SITEND (reference sequence). The CDR3 bases that were read are TGTGCCAGCAGTATAGGCAGGGATGGAAATACGCTCTAT. Translation gives CASSIGRDGNTLY. The CDR3 reads in full as CASSIGRDGNTLYF.

About this clone: Gene names and germline match the mouse. With the read ending 1 residue before the CDR3 end, the germline J gene is used to fill in that end. V and J are TRBV13-1 and TRBJ2-3; 8 nucleotides agree with TRBD2. This CDR3 has 16 amino acids. V shed 0 bases and J 2 bases; nucleotides not matched to a gene: 5. Per germline, CDR1 NSHNY and CDR2 SYGAGN. The sequenced CDR3 bases are TGTGCCAGCAGTGATGATTGGGGGGGGACTGCAGAAACGCTGTAT. Amino acid sequence: CASSDDWGGTAETLY. In full, the CDR3 reads CASSDDWGGTAETLYF.

In the case of this clone: Gene labels here are mouse ones. From the germline J gene comes the end of the CDR3, since the read stops 1 residue before it. The V and J genes are TRBV15 and TRBJ1-3; D is uncertain. V dropped 0 bases and J dropped 0 bases, with 6 bases sitting between them. The CDR3 loop spans 15 amino acids. CDR1 and CDR2 from the germline V gene are SGHND and FRSKSL. The CDR3 loop reads CASSLAGNSGNTLYF. CDR3 DNA, as far as it was read: TGTGCCAGCAGTTTAGCAGGGAATTCTGGAAATACGCTCTAT. The entire variable domain, with the rest obtained from reference TRBV15 and TRBJ1-3, is as follows: DAGVTQTPRHEVAEKGQTIILKCEPVSGHNDLFWYRQTKIQGLELLSYFRSKSLMEDGGAFKDRFKAEMLNSSFSTLKIQPTEPKDSAVYLCASSLAGNSGNTLYFGEGSRLIVV.

This clone was counted a few times. Here the gene names and germline are mouse. Here the CDR3 reads CASSLGGGSERLFF. The sequenced CDR3 bases are TGTGCCAGCAGCTTGGGGGGAGGGAGCGAAAGATTATTT. J is TRBJ1-4 and V is TRBV3; D might be TRBD1 (5 bases). The observed sequence ends 1 residue before the CDR3 terminus, with the missing tail filled in from the germline J gene. This CDR3 comprises 14 residues. V lost 3 bases to trimming and J lost 7 bases, with 12 bases between them. CDR1 and CDR2 (germline): SNHLY, FYNGKV (reference sequence).

To note about this clone: The genes and germline here are from mouse. Partial CDR3 DNA: TGTGCCAGCAGTCCTTGGACAGGGGGTTCAAACACAGAAGTCTTC. Amino acids: CASSPWTGGSNTEVF. The full-length CDR3 reads as CASSPWTGGSNTEVFF. V is TRBV26 and J is TRBJ1-1; 10 bases are a match to TRBD1. From the germline J gene comes the end of the CDR3, since the read stops 1 residue before it. CDR1 and CDR2 from the germline V gene are KGHPV and FQNQEV (reference sequence). The CDR3 spans 16 residues. J lost 0 bases, V lost 4 bases, and 5 bases had no gene match.

A note on this clone: Any gene name here is a mouse gene name. The read ends 1 residue shy of where the CDR3 ends; the end is completed using the germline J gene. V is TRBV12-1 and J is TRBJ1-2; D gene unclear. V was cut by 2 bases and J by 0 bases, with 9 bases left in between. This CDR3 contains 14 residues. CDR1 and CDR2 from the germline V gene are SGHSN and HYEKVE. The DNA read from the CDR3 is TGTGCCAGCTCTCCCTCACAAGCAAACTCCGACTACACC. Its protein is CASSPSQANSDYT. The full CDR3 reads CASSPSQANSDYTF.